A single sample is the source of the 15 T cell receptor beta chains below, sequenced in a study of T cell changes during pregnancy in multiple sclerosis (dated by TCRdb to between 2018 and 2020). Library generation was performed with the immunoSEQ multiplex PCR assay. TCRdb carries this immuneACCESS record with in-frame sequences only. Its versions omit some clonotypes, under half of them owing to an unresolved V gene in the studies checked, with the rest unexplained. The sample profile shows around 40,000 clones; 92% of them were found once. Less than 0.8% of the sample goes to the ten largest clones. Specimen: CD4+ T cells from peripheral blood mononuclear cells, collected in the third trimester of pregnancy. These receptors were obtained from a female donor with multiple sclerosis, enrolled in a pregnancy study.

The chain links TRBV4-3 to TRBJ1-5; TRBD1 matches at 10 bases. Germline loops: CDR1 LGHNA, CDR2 YSLEER. The ends lost 4 bases at V and 4 bases at J; junction bases unmatched: 10. CDR3 length equals 17 residues. CDR3 region: CASSPNPGTGANQPQHF. CDR3 in DNA: TGCGCCAGCAGCCCGAACCCCGGGACAGGGGCGAATCAGCCCCAGCATTTT.

This chain links TRBV14 with TRBJ2-1; D might be TRBD2 (5 bases). The germline V gene has CDR1 SGHDN and CDR2 FVKESK. The CDR3 consists of 15 residues. With 2 bases removed from V and 4 bases from J, the gap between germline ends came to 12 bases. Here the CDR3 reads CASSQYRGPYNEQFF. Written as DNA, the CDR3 is TGTGCCAGCAGCCAATACCGCGGGCCTTACAATGAGCAGTTCTTC. Filled out from reference TRBV14 and TRBJ2-1, the complete variable domain reads EAGVTQFPSHSVIEKGQTVTLRCDPISGHDNLYWYRRVMGKEIKFLLHFVKESKQDESGMPNNRFLAERTGGTYSTLKVQPAELEDSGVYFCASSQYRGPYNEQFFGPGTRLTVL.

V usage is TRBV4-1 and J usage is TRBJ2-1; 9 nucleotides line up with TRBD2. With 0 bases clipped from V and 6 bases from J, the junction kept 6 bases outside the gene matches. Germline loops: CDR1 MGHRA, CDR2 YSYEKL. The CDR3 spans 16 residues. CDR3 in amino acids: CASSQDLAGPVNEQFF. CDR3 sequence (DNA): TGCGCCAGCAGCCAAGACCTAGCGGGACCCGTCAATGAGCAGTTCTTC.

This chain links TRBV7-3 with TRBJ2-3, with TRBD2 identical over 7 bases. CDR3 size: 16 residues. Germline V gene data show CDR1 as SGHTA and CDR2 as FQGTGA. V lost 4 bases and J lost 4; bases outside the gene matches: 11. CDR3 DNA sequence: TGTGCCAGCAGCTCCCTACCGCGGGAGATCCCAGATACGCAGTATTTT. Translation: CASSSLPREIPDTQYF.

J is TRBJ2-5 and V is TRBV10-1; TRBD1 matches at 7 bases. Trimming cost V 2 bases and J 9 bases; bases outside gene matches: 18. This CDR3 has 17 residues. Germline V lookup: CDR1 WNHNN, CDR2 SYGVQD (reference sequence). The CDR3 DNA follows: TGCGCCAGCAGTGAGGGGAAGGGGGCGATGCTATTGGAGGCCCAGTACTTC. Its protein is CASSEGKGAMLLEAQYF.

This rearrangement joins TRBV10-3 to TRBJ2-3; weak D call: TRBD2 (5 bases). V lost 11 bases to trimming and J lost 3 bases, with 18 bases between them. The V gene's germline CDR1 is ENHRY and CDR2 SYGVKD. The CDR3 contains 14 residues. CDR3 amino acids: CACRGVRGTDTQYF. CDR3 coding DNA: TGTGCCTGCCGGGGAGTACGGGGTACAGATACGCAGTATTTT.

This rearrangement joins TRBV29-1 to TRBJ2-5; D is perhaps TRBD1 (6 bases). The germline V gene encodes CDR1 SQVTM and CDR2 ANQGSEA. The CDR3 is 16 amino acids. CDR3 loop: CIKGVMRFIIEETQYF. The DNA of the CDR3 is TGCATCAAGGGGGTAATGCGTTTTATTATCGAGGAGACCCAGTACTTC.

The gene calls are TRBV7-2 and TRBJ2-7, with unresolved D. Trimming removed 0 bases from V and 3 bases from J, with 9 bases in between. The CDR3 runs 14 residues. Germline CDR1 and CDR2: SGHTA and FQGNSA. The CDR3 DNA follows: TGTGCCAGCAGCTTAGCGGCAGCGAACTACGAGCAGTACTTC. It yields the protein CASSLAAANYEQYF.

J is TRBJ2-5 and V is TRBV6-5, with 9 nucleotides matching TRBD2. Trimming cost V 4 bases and J 9 bases; bases outside gene matches: 6. The CDR3 extends over 13 amino acids. Per germline, CDR1 MNHEY and CDR2 SVGAGI. The CDR3 sequence: CASSSGLAGAQYF. CDR3 bases: TGTGCCAGCAGTTCGGGACTAGCTGGGGCCCAGTACTTC.

The chain combines TRBV27 with TRBJ2-3, with unresolved D. The V end was cut by 2 bases, the J end by 3 bases, with 9 bases between. The CDR3 extends over 14 amino acids. CDR1 is MNHEY, CDR2 SMNVEV, per germline (reference sequence). CDR3 bases: TGTGCCAGCAGTTTAAGAGGCGGAACAGATACGCAGTATTTT. Translated: CASSLRGGTDTQYF.

The DNA for the CDR3 is TGTGCCAGCAAAGTGGCGCGGAACTACAATGAGCAGTTCTTC. Its protein is CASKVARNYNEQFF. The chain uses TRBV6-1 and TRBJ2-1, with D hard to call. CDR3 length equals 14 residues. With 7 bases removed from V and 3 bases from J, the gap between germline ends came to 13 bases. The germline CDR1 and CDR2 sequences are MNHNS and SASEGT.

The V and J genes are TRBV28 and TRBJ2-7; possibly TRBD1 for D (5 bases). Germline lookup yields CDR1 MDHEN and CDR2 SYDVKM. Trimming shortened V by 0 bases and J by 0 bases, and 15 bases separated the two germline ends. This CDR3 contains 17 residues. For the CDR3, the DNA is TGTGCCAGCAGTTTATGGGGGTCCAGGGCCATCTCCTACGAGCAGTACTTC. Protein product: CASSLWGSRAISYEQYF.

This chain connects TRBV5-1 to TRBJ1-1; tentative D call: TRBD1 (6 bases). Trimming pared 0 bases from V and 2 bases from J, leaving 14 bases between. The CDR3 has 16 residues. The V gene's germline CDR1 is SGHRS and CDR2 YFSETQ. CDR3 in amino acids: CASSLVAQGRNTEAFF. CDR3 DNA: TGCGCCAGCAGCTTGGTGGCACAGGGTAGAAACACTGAAGCTTTCTTT.

CDR3 loop: CASRSGTSNQPQHF. In nucleotides, the CDR3 is TGTGCCAGTAGGAGCGGGACGAGCAATCAGCCCCAGCATTTT. V and J are TRBV19 and TRBJ1-5, with D perhaps TRBD1 (5 bases). Looked up from germline, CDR1 is LNHDA and CDR2 is SQIVND (reference sequence). Trimming stripped 6 bases from V and 1 base from J, with 10 bases between. This CDR3 is built from 14 residues.

The V gene is TRBV11-2, the J gene TRBJ1-3, with TRBD1 matching 10 bases. J lost 6 bases, V lost 2 bases, and 7 bases had no gene match. CDR1 and CDR2 from the germline V gene are SGHAT and FQNNGV. The CDR3 totals 16 residues. CDR3 sequence reads: CASSLPTGGPLNTIYF. The CDR3 region has the DNA TGTGCCAGCAGCTTACCGACAGGGGGCCCTTTAAACACCATATATTTT. Together with reference TRBV11-2 and TRBJ1-3, the CDR3 gives the full variable domain: EAGVAQSPRYKIIEKRQSVAFWCNPISGHATLYWYQQILGQGPKLLIQFQNNGVVDDSQLPKDRFSAERLKGVDSTLKIQPAKLEDSAVYLCASSLPTGGPLNTIYFGEGSWLTVV.